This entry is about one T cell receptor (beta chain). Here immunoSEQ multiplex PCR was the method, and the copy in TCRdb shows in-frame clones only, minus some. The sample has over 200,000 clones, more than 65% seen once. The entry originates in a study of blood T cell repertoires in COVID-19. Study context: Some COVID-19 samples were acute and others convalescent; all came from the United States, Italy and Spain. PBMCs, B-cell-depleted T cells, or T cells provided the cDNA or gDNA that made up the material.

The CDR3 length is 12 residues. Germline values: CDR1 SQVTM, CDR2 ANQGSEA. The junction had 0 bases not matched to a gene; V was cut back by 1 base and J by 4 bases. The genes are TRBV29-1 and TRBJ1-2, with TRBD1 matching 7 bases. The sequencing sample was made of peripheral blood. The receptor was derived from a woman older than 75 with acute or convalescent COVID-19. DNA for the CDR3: TGCAGCGTTGAAGGGGACAGCTATGGCTACACCTTC. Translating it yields CSVEGDSYGYTF.